This section outlines one T cell receptor beta chain sequence together with its context. The source of the sample is a study of blood T cell repertoires in COVID-19. Across the study: Material from acute and convalescent COVID-19 was sourced from the United States, Italy and Spain.

Here immunoSEQ multiplex PCR was the method, and the copy in TCRdb shows in-frame clones only, minus some. Here the sample spans more than 100,000 clones, approximately 80% being singletons. Germline V gene sequence: CDR1 LGHNA, CDR2 YNFKEQ. CDR3 length: 16 amino acids. Losses at the gene ends were 6 bases for V and 0 bases for J; bases not matched to a gene: 8. The receptor's source is a woman aged 80 or older with acute or convalescent COVID-19. The sequencing input was peripheral blood. The chain carries TRBV4-2 and TRBJ2-1, with TRBD2 matching over 7 bases. The DNA of the CDR3 is TGTGCCAGCAGGGGAACTAGCGCAAGCTCCTACAATGAGCAGTTCTTC. Protein sequence: CASRGTSASSYNEQFF.